This TCR beta chain was captured in a study of T-cell memory formation after mild COVID-19. Overall study findings and caveats: Confirmation was lacking for SARS-CoV-2 specificity of second-wave clones that peaked on day 37. Whereas later expanders leaned CD4+, clones contracting day 15 to 85 showed a balanced CD4/CD8 makeup. Memory cells collected pre-infection included some clones that later responded, suggesting cross-reactive memory joined. Contracting CD4+ clones were located mainly in CM and EM, and CD8+ clones in EMRA.

This clonotype turned up a few times. Its antigen remains unidentified. TCRdb re-analysed the 5' RACE reads in MiXCR, keeping a single row per CDR3 protein. Here the sample spans about 320,000 distinct CDR3 sequences, approximately 14% being singletons. Material: PBMCs or a T cell subset sorted from them (not recorded which). The source of this sequence is a young man who had mild COVID-19 (a few samples of this study predate the infection). Cell type and time point are not known.

The CDR3 spells CASITPWDRTKNIQYF. Written as DNA, the CDR3 is TGTGCCAGCATCACACCCTGGGACAGAACCAAAAACATTCAGTACTTC. This rearrangement joins TRBV12-3 or TRBV12-4 to TRBJ2-4; TRBD1 matches 7 bases. CDR3 size: 16 residues. With V trimmed by 7 bases and J by 2 bases, 11 bases remained unmatched.